The 18 T cell receptor beta chains in this list originate from one sample, sequenced in a study of blood T cell repertoires in COVID-19. TCRdb's copy holds only in-frame clones and misses some; the assay was immunoSEQ multiplex PCR. The sample has over 40,000 clones, 70% to 90% seen once. The sample taken for sequencing was peripheral blood. Every receptor here comes from a human donor in a cohort sampled during active COVID-19.

The chain carries TRBV19 and TRBJ2-2, with a tentative D call TRBD2 (5 bases). The germline V gene encodes CDR1 LNHDA and CDR2 SQIVND (reference sequence). The CDR3 loop spans 15 amino acids. V lost 4 bases and J 1 base, leaving 10 bases between the germline ends. The DNA for the CDR3 is TGTGCCAGTAGTACCCAGAGGGAGAACACCGGGGAGCTGTTTTTT. This translates into CASSTQRENTGELFF.

V and J are TRBV11-3 and TRBJ2-5; perhaps TRBD2 as D (6 bases). CDR3 length equals 15 residues. V dropped 4 bases and J dropped 2 bases, with 14 bases sitting between them. Germline V gives CDR1 SGHNT, CDR2 YENEEA. The DNA for the CDR3 is TGTGCCAGCAGCTCGGTGCGGGGACGACAAGAGACCCAGTACTTC. This translates into CASSSVRGRQETQYF.

This rearrangement joins TRBV6-4 to TRBJ2-3, with TRBD1 identical over 9 bases. The CDR3 is made up of 13 amino acids. Trimming took 5 bases from V and 6 from J; bases not matched to a gene: 3. Germline V gives CDR1 MRHNA, CDR2 SNTAGT. The DNA for the CDR3 is TGTGCCAGCAGTCCTGACAGGGGGGATACGCAGTATTTT. This codes for CASSPDRGDTQYF.

Concerning this clone itself: Mismatch with germline at one junction end may stem from a read error. The J gene is TRBJ2-1, the V gene TRBV12-3 or TRBV12-4; 7 bases are shared with TRBD2. This CDR3 comprises 10 residues. The CDR3 loop is CASSLAAQFF. The DNA of the CDR3 is TGTGCCAGCAGTCTAGCGGCGCAGTTCTTC.

The chain couples TRBV5-4 to TRBJ2-5; 7 bases are a match to TRBD2. The CDR3 loop spans 15 amino acids. V gave up 4 bases and J gave up 5 bases; unmatched junction bases: 11. CDR1 is SGHNT, CDR2 YYREEE, per germline (reference sequence). CDR3 sequence reads: CASSRPLGGEETQYF. The CDR3 nucleotides are TGTGCCAGCAGCCGCCCGCTGGGGGGGGAGGAGACCCAGTACTTC.

CDR3 nucleotides: TGTGCCAGCAGCTTGGGTTTAACAGAGGAGACCCAGTACTTC. It specifies CASSLGLTEETQYF. This sequence joins TRBV7-9 and TRBJ2-5; D is unclear. There are 14 residues in the CDR3. The germline V and J ends were trimmed by 3 bases and 5 bases, with 13 bases remaining between them. Looked up from germline, CDR1 is SEHNR and CDR2 is FQNEAQ (reference sequence). The full variable domain, in which reference TRBV7-9 and TRBJ2-5 provide the parts outside the CDR3, is DTGVSQNPRHKITKRGQNVTFRCDPISEHNRLYWYRQTLGQGPEFLTYFQNEAQLEKSRLLSDRFSAERPKGSFSTLEIQRTEQGDSAMYLCASSLGLTEETQYFGPGTRLLVL.

V gene TRBV9 combines with J gene TRBJ1-2; no firm D call. The CDR3 runs 12 residues. The ends were cut back, 2 bases at V and 4 bases at J, with 6 bases in the middle. CDR1 and CDR2 (germline): SGDLS, YYNGEE. The CDR3 nucleotides are TGTGCCAGCAGCGTGGACTTCTATGGCTACACCTTC. Protein product: CASSVDFYGYTF.

V is TRBV27 and J is TRBJ2-3; 9 nucleotides align to TRBD2. The CDR3 contains 16 residues. V shed 6 bases, J shed 3 bases, and the junction held 10 bases outside the gene matches. CDR1 is MNHEY and CDR2 is SMNVEV in the germline V gene (reference sequence). The CDR3 DNA reads as TGTGCCAGCAGGCTCGGGGGCGGGAGGGTGACAGATACGCAGTATTTT. It yields the protein CASRLGGGRVTDTQYF.

The chain couples TRBV19 to TRBJ1-5, with 8 nucleotides matching TRBD1. J lost 7 bases, V lost 8 bases, and 4 bases had no gene match. Germline CDR1 LNHDA, CDR2 SQIVND (reference sequence). This CDR3 has 12 residues. The DNA for the CDR3 is TGTGCCAGTCAGGGGGCCGAACAGCCCCAGCATTTT. Its protein product is CASQGAEQPQHF.

The rearrangement joins TRBV18 to TRBJ2-2, with TRBD1 matching 11 bases. V was pared by 3 bases and J by 7 bases, with 7 bases of the junction left unmatched. Germline CDR1 KGHSH, CDR2 LQKENI. The CDR3 has 16 amino acids. The CDR3 bases are TGTGCCAGCTCACCGGAAGGACAGGGGGCGGTCGGGGAGCTGTTTTTT. Translated: CASSPEGQGAVGELFF.

The table lists this clone with a few counts. The chain uses TRBV27 and TRBJ1-6; no definite D call. The CDR3 covers 14 residues. The germline V gene has CDR1 MNHEY and CDR2 SMNVEV (reference sequence). Trimming left V 3 bases short and J 7 bases short, with 10 bases between. This CDR3 reads CASSFMALNSPLHF. DNA of the CDR3: TGTGCCAGCAGTTTCATGGCCTTAAATTCACCCCTCCACTTT.

The chain links TRBV3-1 (or the pseudogene TRBV3-2) to TRBJ1-6; 7 bases fit TRBD1. The CDR3 has 15 amino acids. Germline V gene sequence: CDR1 LGHDT, CDR2 YNNKEL (reference sequence). The ends lost 0 bases at V and 9 bases at J; junction bases unmatched: 5. CDR3 nucleotides: TGTGCCAGCAGCCAAGATAGGGGGGACAGTTCACCCCTCCACTTT. Encoded protein: CASSQDRGDSSPLHF.

Remarks on this clone: This sample includes further DNA sequences coding for the same CDR3. The CDR3 DNA sequence: TGTGCCAGCAGCTTGGACCCAGGGACTGAAGCTTTCTTT. Translating it yields CASSLDPGTEAFF. The genes are TRBV5-4 and TRBJ1-1; D perhaps matches TRBD1 (5 bases). This CDR3 is built from 13 residues. V was pared by 0 bases and J by 5 bases, with 8 bases between. CDR1 and CDR2 (germline): SGHNT, YYREEE (reference sequence).

This sequence joins TRBV12-3 or TRBV12-4 and TRBJ1-1; no reliable D call. CDR3 length equals 13 residues. Trimming left V 1 base short and J 10 bases short, with 13 bases between. The CDR3 nucleotides read TGTGCCAGCAGTTTAGGGTTCCAGGCCTCAGCTTTCTTT. Amino acid sequence: CASSLGFQASAFF.

The V call is TRBV21-1, the J call TRBJ2-6; the table names TRBD1, a call not compared with the DNA. TRBV21-1 is designated a pseudogene. The CDR3 contains 17 residues. In DNA form, the CDR3 reads TGTGCCAGCAGCAAAGGGTACAGTTTCTCTGGGGCCAACGTCCTGACTTTC. Translation gives CASSKGYSFSGANVLTF.

The gene calls are TRBV5-1 and TRBJ2-3; TRBD2 agrees at 12 bases. CDR3 length: 16 amino acids. V gave up 4 bases and J gave up 2 bases; unmatched junction bases: 5. Germline CDR1 SGHRS, CDR2 YFSETQ. The CDR3 nucleotides are TGCGCCAGCAGCCCTGGGACTAGCGGGTACACAGATACGCAGTATTTT. The encoded protein is CASSPGTSGYTDTQYF. Using reference TRBV5-1 and TRBJ2-3 for the parts outside the CDR3, the full variable domain is KAGVTQTPRYLIKTRGQQVTLSCSPISGHRSVSWYQQTPGQGLQFLFEYFSETQRNKGNFPGRFSGRQFSNSRSEMNVSTLELGDSALYLCASSPGTSGYTDTQYFGPGTRLTVL.

The chain recombines TRBV11-3 with TRBJ1-1, with D possibly matching TRBD1 (6 bases). Germline CDR1 is SGHNT and CDR2 is YENEEA. The CDR3 contains 14 residues. Trimming shortened V by 4 bases and J by 4 bases, and 13 bases separated the two germline ends. The CDR3 DNA reads TGTGCCAGCAGCTCGGGGGGCGGACGCACTGAAGCTTTCTTT. Translated, it gives CASSSGGGRTEAFF.

The chain couples TRBV18 to TRBJ1-4; possible D gene TRBD1, 6 bases. Germline V gene sequence: CDR1 KGHSH, CDR2 LQKENI. V dropped 3 bases and J dropped 7 bases, with 12 bases sitting between them. The CDR3 sequence is 14 residues long. CDR3 DNA sequence: TGTGCCAGCTCACCCGGACTAGGGGGTGAAAAACTGTTTTTT. Its protein product is CASSPGLGGEKLFF.